Sequencing of this T cell receptor beta chain was carried out in a study of immune heterogeneity within non-small cell lung tumors. Study-wide findings and caveats: Local T-cell clonality was recorded as moderately but significantly correlated with local tumor mutational burden, with R 0.3 to 0.35.

With 32 V and 13 J primers, multiplex PCR amplified the TCR beta CDR3. Using its own MiXCR run on the multiplex PCR reads, TCRdb lists one record per CDR3 protein. The data show some 2,000 distinct CDR3 sequences, with about a quarter seen just once and around 8% held by the top ten. The CDR3 extends over 12 amino acids. Germline V gene lookup returns CDR1 SEHNR and CDR2 FQNEAQ (reference sequence). V gave up 5 bases and J gave up 3 bases, with 5 bases separating them. This clonotype is labeled medium-sized (0.01 to 0.1%). Its antigen is undetermined. The starting template was genomic DNA from bulk tumor, around 610 ng per sample. Surgical sampling yielded several biopsies per primary tumor (spaced far apart). Enrolled individuals presented with untreated, newly diagnosed non-small cell lung cancer and received curative surgery.

This chain connects TRBV7-9 to TRBJ1-5; D unclear. Specimen: lung tumor tissue. This receptor was taken from a woman aged 55-69 years with non-small cell lung cancer. The CDR3 protein is CASSDHNQPQHF. As DNA, the CDR3 is TGTGCCAGCAGCGACCACAATCAGCCCCAGCATTTT.